This T cell receptor beta chain was captured by sequencing in a study of neurological immune-mediated disorders. Findings and caveats of the study: None of the CDR3 amino acid sequences of expanded clones recurred across subjects, suggesting private repertoires in all groups. HTLV-1-associated myelopathy had the most TCR clonal expansion, and multiple sclerosis had the least, less than healthy controls.

This clonotype has a count of ten or more. Its antigen remains unidentified. The unsorted libraries originated from 2 million PBMCs that had been stored at -80 C. The making of cDNA relied on 5'RACE with 10-nucleotide random UMIs. Via MiXCR, TCRdb re-called the 5' RACE reads, giving one row per CDR3 protein. The data contain roughly 31,000 distinct CDR3 sequences, under 6% of them singletons. The CDR3 has 16 amino acids. V gave up 6 bases and J gave up 1 base; unmatched junction bases: 11. CDR1 is DFQATT and CDR2 is SNEGSKA in the germline V gene (reference sequence). Specimen: PBMCs. V usage is TRBV20-1 and J usage is TRBJ2-5; 10 bases fit TRBD2. The sequence derives from a man aged 18 to 29 in good health. CDR3 coding DNA: TGCAGTGCCGGGGATAGCGGGGGGCCTACCCAAGAGACCCAGTACTTC. Its protein is CSAGDSGGPTQETQYF.